This TCR beta chain was identified in a study of blood T cells in healthy people across ages. Overall study context: Template switching picked up about one barcoded beta molecule for each two T cells. Findings and limits, study-wide: Changes seen in expanded clonotypes were possibly confounded by donor CMV status left unknown.

The use of a sample-barcoded 5' primer and a J-beta primer mix characterized a second PCR of roughly 6 to 12 cycles. Each cDNA was tagged by a template-switch adaptor containing 12 random nucleotides. TCRdb analysed the 5' RACE reads with MiXCR anew, one entry per CDR3 protein. The table has 650,000 or so distinct CDR3 sequences, over 40% seen once. The germline gives CDR1 SGHNT, CDR2 YENEEA. V shed 5 bases and J shed 4 bases, with 11 bases lying between them. The length of the CDR3 is 14 residues. Turning to this clonotype: Its antigen is unknown.

Sequencing was performed on blood. The V gene is TRBV11-3, the J gene TRBJ2-2; TRBD2 might be the D (7 bases). The receptor comes from an elderly woman in good health. The DNA of the CDR3 is TGTGCCAGCAGCATCGGGGGGCCCACCGGGGAGCTGTTTTTT. It encodes CASSIGGPTGELFF.